This is a list of T cell receptor beta chains from one sample in a study of cytomegalovirus exposure and HLA in healthy donors. Clones were read by immunoSEQ multiplex PCR, and TCRdb kept only the in-frame ones, dropping some. The table records approximately 170,000 clones, 68% of them present only once. The sequencing input was PBMCs. Every receptor here comes from a middle-aged woman in good health and CMV-seropositive. Each CDR3 is given with its conserved first and last residue. A D gene is named only where the DNA matches it firmly. Some rows mark clone size as missing; the rest say once, few, many or name a class of expanded clone.

v_gene	d_gene	j_gene	abundance	CDR3nt	CDR3aa
TRBV6-5	TRBD1	TRBJ1-2	NA	TGTGCCAGCAGTTACCGGACAGGGGAGTATGGCTACACCTTC	CASSYRTGEYGYTF
TRBV5-4	TRBD1	TRBJ2-1	once	TGTGCCAGCAGCCCTAATCAGGGGGTCCGCAGTGAGCAGTTCTTC	CASSPNQGVRSEQFF
TRBV6-1	NA	TRBJ2-4	NA	TGTGCCAGCAGTGAAATTATGAACATTCAGTACTTC	CASSEIMNIQYF
TRBV27	NA	TRBJ2-1	NA	TGTGCCAGCGGAGACCCTTACAATGAGCAGTTCTTC	CASGDPYNEQFF
TRBV7-2	NA	TRBJ1-4	NA	TGTGCCAGCAGCTTAAGCACAGATGAAAAACTGTTTTTT	CASSLSTDEKLFF
TRBV28	NA	TRBJ2-1	NA	TGTGCCAGCAGTTTTAGATGGAATGAGCAGTTCTTC	CASSFRWNEQFF
TRBV4-3	TRBD1	TRBJ2-1	NA	TGCGCCAGCAGGCAGACAGGGGGGGGTTACAATGAGCAGTTCTTC	CASRQTGGGYNEQFF
TRBV7-9	NA	TRBJ1-2	NA	TGTACCAGCAGCCAACCAGGGGCAAACTATGGCTACACCTTC	CTSSQPGANYGYTF
TRBV5-6	NA	TRBJ2-7	NA	TGTGCCAGCAGCGGAAACGGACAGCCCTCCTACGAGCAGTACTTC	CASSGNGQPSYEQYF
TRBV4-3	NA	TRBJ2-6	few	TGCGCCAGCAGCCAAGATTCAGGATACTCTGGGGCCAACGTCCTGACTTTC	CASSQDSGYSGANVLTF
TRBV5-1	NA	TRBJ1-1	few	TGCGCCAGCAGCTTTGGAGGGGCGAACACTGAAGCTTTCTTT	CASSFGGANTEAFF
TRBV4-1	TRBD1	TRBJ1-2	NA	TGCGCCAGCAGCCTTCACGGACAGGGGGACTATGGCTACCCCTTC	CASSLHGQGDYGYPF
TRBV9	NA	TRBJ2-7	once	TGTGCCAGCAGCGTAGCTTCCGGAGCGGCTATTTACGAGCAGTACTTC	CASSVASGAAIYEQYF
TRBV6-1	NA	TRBJ1-2	few	TGTGCCAGCAGTGAAGGTGGGGGGTCTGGCTACACCTTC	CASSEGGGSGYTF
TRBV7-2	NA	TRBJ1-1	NA	TGTGCCAGCAGCTTAGGACAGTGGAACACTGAAGCTTTCTTT	CASSLGQWNTEAFF
TRBV6-1	NA	TRBJ1-6	NA	TGTGCCAGCAACCCCTCCTGGGCGTTGGATTCACCCCTCCACTTT	CASNPSWALDSPLHF
TRBV19	NA	TRBJ2-2	NA	TGTGCCAGTAGACGCGAAATAGAAACCGGGGAGCTGTTTTTT	CASRREIETGELFF
TRBV28	TRBD1	TRBJ2-7	NA	TGTGCCAGCAGTCCGCCAGGGGGTGGTACGCCCTACGAGCAGTACTTC	CASSPPGGGTPYEQYF
TRBV9	NA	TRBJ2-1	NA	TGTGCCAGCAGCGTAGCTAGCCTATACAATGAGCAGTTCTTC	CASSVASLYNEQFF
TRBV7-8	TRBD2	TRBJ2-1	NA	TGTGCCAGCGGCGCTGTAGCGGGAGGGCCGTCCTCCTACAATGAGCAGTTCTTC	CASGAVAGGPSSYNEQFF
TRBV9	TRBD2	TRBJ2-5	NA	TGTGCCAGCAGCGTGGGGAGGGAAGAGACCCAGTACTTC	CASSVGREETQYF
TRBV7-2	NA	TRBJ2-1	NA	TGTGCCAGCAGCTCGACGGGAAGGGTAGGTCGGGAGCAGTTCTTC	CASSSTGRVGREQFF
TRBV10-3	TRBD2	TRBJ2-1	few	TGTGCCATCTCCAGGACTAGCGCTCCTTCGGGCAATGAGCAGTTCTTC	CAISRTSAPSGNEQFF
TRBV2	TRBD2	TRBJ2-5	NA	TGTGCCAGCAGTGCTTTGCGGGGGAGGGAGACCCAGTACTTC	CASSALRGRETQYF
TRBV7-6	NA	TRBJ2-3	few	TGTGCCAGCAGCGCACGTTGGACGGGGTCAGATACGCAGTATTTT	CASSARWTGSDTQYF
TRBV9	NA	TRBJ2-5	few	TGTGCCAGCAGCGGGGGCCGAGAGACCCAGTACTTC	CASSGGRETQYF
TRBV4-3	NA	TRBJ2-3	NA	TGCGCCAGCTACACAGATACGCAGTATTTT	CASYTDTQYF
TRBV9	NA	TRBJ2-1	NA	TGTGCCAGCAGCTCGAGCTCCTACAATGAGCAGTTCTTC	CASSSSSYNEQFF
TRBV4-1	TRBD2	TRBJ2-1	NA	TGCGCCAGCAGTTACCCGGCTAGCGGGCACAATGAGCAGTTCTTC	CASSYPASGHNEQFF
TRBV4-1	TRBD2	TRBJ2-1	few	TGCGCCAGCAGCCAAACCGCGCAGGGAGGGGAGCAGTTCTTC	CASSQTAQGGEQFF
TRBV4-2	TRBD2	TRBJ2-1	NA	TGTGCCAGCAGCCCCAGCCCTAGCGGGAATGGAAATGAGCAGTTCTTC	CASSPSPSGNGNEQFF
TRBV6-5	NA	TRBJ1-1	NA	TGTGCCAGCAACCTACAGGGGAACACTGAAGCTTTCTTT	CASNLQGNTEAFF
TRBV10-3	TRBD1	TRBJ1-4	few	TGTGCCGTAGGACAGGAGCCGACAGCTAATGAAAAACTGTTTTTT	CAVGQEPTANEKLFF
TRBV19	TRBD1	TRBJ1-5	once	TGTGCCAGTAGTATTCGGGGACAGTACAATCAGCCCCAGAATTTT	CASSIRGQYNQPQNF
TRBV5-8	NA	TRBJ1-5	NA	TGTGCCAGCAGCTCACGGGGGGGGAATCAGCCCCAGCATTTT	CASSSRGGNQPQHF
TRBV7-3	NA	TRBJ2-3	few	TGTGCCAGCAGCTTAACGGACTACGATACGCAGTATTTT	CASSLTDYDTQYF
TRBV18	TRBD1	TRBJ2-7	NA	TGTGCCAGCTCACCACTTGAGACAGGGGGCTTGCAGTACTTC	CASSPLETGGLQYF
TRBV5-6	TRBD1	TRBJ2-7	NA	TGTGCCAGCGTGTCGGGGACAGGGGCGAGTGAGCAGTACTTC	CASVSGTGASEQYF
TRBV5-6	TRBD2	TRBJ2-1	NA	TGTGCCAGCAGCGACAGCGGGGGGAGCTCCTACAATGAGCAGTTCTTC	CASSDSGGSSYNEQFF
TRBV27	TRBD1	TRBJ1-2	NA	TGTGCCAGCAGGCGAACCCAACGGACAGGGGTCACCGTCTACTATGGCTACACCTTC	CASRRTQRTGVTVYYGYTF
TRBV14	TRBD1	TRBJ2-4	NA	TGTGCCAGCAGCCAAACACAGGGGGCCAAAAACATTCAGTACTTC	CASSQTQGAKNIQYF
TRBV6-4	TRBD2	TRBJ2-1	NA	TGTGCCAGCACGGCGGGGGGGCCCCATGAGCAGTTCTTC	CASTAGGPHEQFF
TRBV6-1	NA	TRBJ1-6	once	TGTGCCAGTTCCCTAGAGCCGGGGTTTTCACCCCTCCACTTT	CASSLEPGFSPLHF